This T cell receptor beta chain was sequenced in a study of shared clonotypes between healthy human individuals. V shed 5 bases, J shed 5 bases, and the junction held 8 bases outside the gene matches. The CDR3 extends over 15 amino acids. Germline V CDR1 and CDR2: SGHAT, FQNNGV. As concerns this clone: What it recognizes is unknown.

Researchers ran the assay at a deep level. Measured with immunoSEQ multiplex PCR; TCRdb has only the in-frame clones, and not every one. The sample consists of fewer than 600,000 clones, around 77% of them appearing once. The healthy adult donors were HIV-negative and reported no recent acute infections or vaccinations. Genomic DNA of unsorted samples came from 85 million to 95 million PBMCs. Study-wide results and limits: Sampling used blood alone; tissue repertoires probably differ.

This clonotype was obtained from a woman between 35 and 50 years old in good health. Some clones in this sample may be carry-over from other donors' samples. The specimen was PBMCs. The chain combines TRBV11-2 with TRBJ2-1, with TRBD2 matching 8 bases. CDR3 residues: CASSPGRDVNNEQFF. As DNA, the CDR3 is TGTGCCAGCAGCCCCGGGAGGGATGTAAACAATGAGCAGTTCTTC.